This is a list of T cell receptor beta chains from one sample in a study of vaccination and CD4 T cells after COVID-19. The antigens these receptors bind are not known. TCRdb analysed the PCR reads with MiXCR anew, one entry per CDR3 protein. The sample has under 13,000 distinct CDR3 sequences, about 25% seen once. The material sequenced was CD4+ T cells from blood, cultured in vitro, taken after SARS-CoV-2 vaccination. These receptors were obtained from a human donor who had recovered from COVID-19. The CDR3 runs from the conserved cysteine through the conserved F or W. The D gene is left open where the match is weak. The listing skips clone size in some rows; elsewhere it reads once, few, many or a size class.

j_call: TRBJ2-3; d_call: -; clone_size: once; v_call: TRBV29-1; cdr3_aa: CSVVGDSRITDTQYF; cdr3_nt: TGCAGCGTTGTAGGTGACAGCCGTATCACAGATACGCAGTATTTT
j_call: TRBJ2-1; d_call: TRBD1; clone_size: few; v_call: TRBV7-9; cdr3_aa: CASSSDREYNEQFF; cdr3_nt: TGTGCCAGCAGCTCGGACAGGGAGTACAATGAGCAGTTCTTC
j_call: TRBJ2-3; d_call: -; clone_size: once; v_call: TRBV25-1; cdr3_aa: CASSDPRAADTQYF; cdr3_nt: TGTGCCAGCAGTGATCCACGGGCCGCGGATACGCAGTATTTT
j_call: TRBJ2-7; d_call: -; clone_size: -; v_call: TRBV28; cdr3_aa: CASKTVSYEQYF; cdr3_nt: TGTGCCAGCAAAACGGTCTCCTACGAGCAGTACTTC
j_call: TRBJ1-2; d_call: -; clone_size: -; v_call: TRBV2; cdr3_aa: CAIGRRMNYGYTF; cdr3_nt: TGTGCCATCGGACGGCGGATGAACTATGGCTACACCTTC
j_call: TRBJ2-1; d_call: TRBD1; clone_size: few; v_call: TRBV20-1; cdr3_aa: CSAPDRQGAGEQFF; cdr3_nt: TGCAGTGCCCCAGACCGACAGGGGGCAGGGGAGCAGTTCTTC
j_call: TRBJ2-7; d_call: -; clone_size: -; v_call: TRBV6-2/TRBV6-3; cdr3_aa: CASKAITADSYEQYF; cdr3_nt: TGTGCCAGCAAGGCTATCACAGCGGACTCCTACGAGCAGTACTTC
j_call: TRBJ2-5; d_call: -; clone_size: -; v_call: TRBV2; cdr3_aa: CASSVSGETQYF; cdr3_nt: TGTGCCAGCAGTGTGAGTGGGGAGACCCAGTACTTC
j_call: TRBJ1-2; d_call: -; clone_size: -; v_call: TRBV18; cdr3_aa: CASSPDQGSNYGYTF; cdr3_nt: TGTGCCAGCTCACCAGACCAGGGGTCTAACTATGGCTACACCTTC
j_call: TRBJ2-3; d_call: TRBD2; clone_size: medium-sized; v_call: TRBV6-5; cdr3_aa: CASSSGTSGPF; cdr3_nt: TGTGCCAGCAGTTCCGGGACTAGCGGCCCTTTT
j_call: TRBJ2-7; d_call: -; clone_size: few; v_call: TRBV18; cdr3_aa: CASSPPGPRDEQYF; cdr3_nt: TGTGCCAGCTCACCACCGGGACCCCGGGACGAGCAGTACTTC
j_call: TRBJ1-2; d_call: -; clone_size: few; v_call: TRBV7-9; cdr3_aa: CASMPWGAGNYGYTF; cdr3_nt: TGTGCCAGCATGCCCTGGGGGGCGGGTAACTATGGCTACACCTTC
j_call: TRBJ2-7; d_call: TRBD1; clone_size: -; v_call: TRBV29-1; cdr3_aa: CSATGSNEQYF; cdr3_nt: TGCAGCGCGACAGGGAGCAACGAGCAGTACTTC
j_call: TRBJ2-5; d_call: TRBD1; clone_size: few; v_call: TRBV11-2; cdr3_aa: CASSRDREETQYF; cdr3_nt: TGTGCCAGCAGCCGAGACAGGGAAGAGACCCAGTACTTC
j_call: TRBJ1-5; d_call: -; clone_size: -; v_call: TRBV28; cdr3_aa: CASSSNGISNQPQHF; cdr3_nt: TGTGCCAGCAGTTCGAACGGGATTAGCAATCAGCCCCAGCATTTT
j_call: TRBJ1-1; d_call: -; clone_size: -; v_call: TRBV27; cdr3_aa: CASSLQDRITEAFF; cdr3_nt: TGTGCCAGCAGTTTACAAGACAGGATTACTGAAGCTTTCTTT
j_call: TRBJ2-1; d_call: TRBD2; clone_size: once; v_call: TRBV7-9; cdr3_aa: CVSSIGLAGASLQFF; cdr3_nt: TGTGTCAGCAGCATAGGACTAGCGGGGGCCTCTTTACAGTTCTTC
j_call: TRBJ1-1; d_call: -; clone_size: -; v_call: TRBV28; cdr3_aa: CASKRTMNTEAFF; cdr3_nt: TGTGCCAGCAAAAGGACCATGAACACTGAAGCTTTCTTT
j_call: TRBJ1-2; d_call: -; clone_size: few; v_call: TRBV11-1; cdr3_aa: CASSFSVNSYGYTF; cdr3_nt: TGTGCCAGCAGCTTTTCAGTGAACAGCTATGGCTACACCTTC
j_call: TRBJ2-5; d_call: TRBD2; clone_size: -; v_call: TRBV19; cdr3_aa: CASSMGGSQETQYF; cdr3_nt: TGTGCCAGTAGTATGGGGGGGTCCCAAGAGACCCAGTACTTC
j_call: TRBJ1-1; d_call: -; clone_size: few; v_call: TRBV6-5; cdr3_aa: CASSYRARNTEAFF; cdr3_nt: TGTGCCAGCAGTTACCGCGCACGGAACACTGAAGCTTTCTTT
j_call: TRBJ2-7; d_call: TRBD1; clone_size: once; v_call: TRBV12-3/TRBV12-4; cdr3_aa: CASSLGSGGNYEQYF; cdr3_nt: TGTGCCAGCAGTTTAGGGTCAGGGGGCAACTACGAGCAGTACTTC
j_call: TRBJ2-1; d_call: TRBD2; clone_size: -; v_call: TRBV20-1; cdr3_aa: CSARTTSGSYNEQFF; cdr3_nt: TGCAGTGCTAGAACAACTAGCGGGAGCTACAATGAGCAGTTCTTC
j_call: TRBJ2-7; d_call: -; clone_size: few; v_call: TRBV28; cdr3_aa: CASSLTQEHYEQYF; cdr3_nt: TGTGCCAGCAGTTTAACACAGGAGCACTACGAGCAGTACTTC
j_call: TRBJ1-5; d_call: -; clone_size: -; v_call: TRBV7-2; cdr3_aa: CASSLELAAYQPQHF; cdr3_nt: TGTGCCAGCAGCTTAGAATTAGCGGCCTATCAGCCCCAGCATTTT
j_call: TRBJ2-5; d_call: -; clone_size: -; v_call: TRBV5-1; cdr3_aa: CASSLAYIQGGETQYF; cdr3_nt: TGCGCCAGCAGCTTGGCATATATACAGGGCGGAGAGACCCAGTACTTC
j_call: TRBJ2-7; d_call: -; clone_size: few; v_call: TRBV6-2/TRBV6-3; cdr3_aa: CASSYRGSSYEQYF; cdr3_nt: TGTGCCAGCAGTTACAGGGGGAGCTCCTACGAGCAGTACTTC
j_call: TRBJ1-4; d_call: TRBD1; clone_size: -; v_call: TRBV20-1; cdr3_aa: CSASGTGVEKLFF; cdr3_nt: TGCAGTGCTTCTGGGACAGGGGTTGAAAAACTGTTTTTT
j_call: TRBJ2-1; d_call: TRBD2; clone_size: -; v_call: TRBV20-1; cdr3_aa: CSAISGRLYNEQFF; cdr3_nt: TGCAGTGCGATCAGCGGGAGGCTCTACAATGAGCAGTTCTTC
j_call: TRBJ1-5; d_call: -; clone_size: -; v_call: TRBV7-2; cdr3_aa: CASSVRGNQPQHF; cdr3_nt: TGTGCCAGCAGCGTAAGGGGCAATCAGCCCCAGCATTTT
j_call: TRBJ1-5; d_call: TRBD1; clone_size: -; v_call: TRBV19; cdr3_aa: CASSIDWTGRQPQHF; cdr3_nt: TGTGCCAGTAGTATAGACTGGACAGGGAGGCAGCCCCAGCATTTT
j_call: TRBJ2-7; d_call: -; clone_size: -; v_call: TRBV27; cdr3_aa: CASRPHFSYEQYF; cdr3_nt: TGTGCCAGCAGGCCTCACTTTTCCTACGAGCAGTACTTC
j_call: TRBJ1-5; d_call: -; clone_size: large; v_call: TRBV7-2; cdr3_aa: CASSLGVGQYNQPQHF; cdr3_nt: TGTGCCAGCAGCTTAGGGGTGGGGCAGTACAATCAGCCCCAGCATTTT
j_call: TRBJ2-5; d_call: -; clone_size: medium-sized; v_call: TRBV24-1; cdr3_aa: CATSDLGDTTQETQYF; cdr3_nt: TGTGCCACCAGTGATTTGGGGGACACCACCCAAGAGACCCAGTACTTC
j_call: TRBJ2-3; d_call: TRBD1; clone_size: -; v_call: TRBV27; cdr3_aa: CASSPTGGSGGYTQYF; cdr3_nt: TGTGCCAGCAGTCCGACAGGGGGCTCAGGAGGTTATACGCAGTATTTT
j_call: TRBJ1-2; d_call: -; clone_size: -; v_call: TRBV29-1; cdr3_aa: CSVEDGGLGGYGYTF; cdr3_nt: TGCAGCGTTGAAGATGGGGGCTTGGGGGGCTATGGCTACACCTTC
j_call: TRBJ2-5; d_call: -; clone_size: -; v_call: TRBV28; cdr3_aa: CASSLSRGFLETQYF; cdr3_nt: TGTGCCAGCAGTTTATCTCGGGGATTCTTAGAGACCCAGTACTTC
j_call: TRBJ1-1; d_call: -; clone_size: -; v_call: TRBV20-1; cdr3_aa: CSAPAHGQFAEAFF; cdr3_nt: TGCAGTGCCCCGGCCCATGGGCAGTTTGCTGAAGCTTTCTTT
j_call: TRBJ1-2; d_call: TRBD1; clone_size: -; v_call: TRBV6-1; cdr3_aa: CASSRPRTGTNYGYTF; cdr3_nt: TGTGCCAGCAGTCGACCCAGGACAGGAACTAACTATGGCTACACCTTC